Following are 5 T cell receptor beta chains from one sample sequenced in a study of Graves' ophthalmopathy and Graves' hyperthyroidism (dated by TCRdb to 2017 to 2018). The data were produced on an Illumina HiSeq 2000. For repertoire sequencing, the TCR beta CDR3 regions were amplified from RNA transcripts. The first round of RT-PCR was done with HTBI primers and the Qiagen OneStep RT-PCR kit, and was followed by a second round of multiplex PCR, then size selection and purification. TCRdb passed the public sequencing reads through fastp at Q25 and MiXCR, retaining productive beta sequences. Rows are combined by CDR3 protein, so each entry shows the most common genes and DNA. Here the sample has over a million distinct CDR3 sequences; roughly 35% occur a single time. The ten most abundant clones make up approximately 12% of the sample. Sequenced: peripheral blood or thyroid tissue (not recorded which). The receptors shown here come from an adult man with Graves' hyperthyroidism.

The V gene is TRBV12-3 or TRBV12-4, the J gene TRBJ2-7, with no clear D. V lost 5 bases and J 1 base, leaving 18 bases between the germline ends. The CDR3 consists of 16 residues. In nucleotides, the CDR3 is TGTGCCAGCAGTGAAGGTGGCCTAAAAAATTCCTACGAGCAGTACTTC. It yields the protein CASSEGGLKNSYEQYF.

A few counts support this clonotype. The genes are TRBV4-1 and TRBJ1-5; TRBD1 might be the D (6 bases). The CDR3 is 15 residues long. V lost 1 base and J 7 bases, leaving 14 bases between the germline ends. From germline, CDR1 is MGHRA and CDR2 YSYEKL. Written as DNA, the CDR3 is TGCGCCAGCAGCCAAGTTTCGCCCCAGGGGCAGCCCCAGCATTTT. It translates to CASSQVSPQGQPQHF.

This chain links TRBV11-2 with TRBJ2-2, with 7 bases lining up with TRBD2. With 9 bases clipped from V and 5 bases from J, the junction kept 9 bases outside the gene matches. Germline-derived CDR1 and CDR2 are SGHAT and FQNNGV. There are 14 residues in the CDR3. The CDR3 nucleotides are TGTGCCAGTACCAAAGAGCGGGGAACCGGGGAGCTGTTTTTT. Translated: CASTKERGTGELFF.

The sample holds many counts of this clonotype. The rearrangement links TRBV4-2 to TRBJ1-2, with D perhaps TRBD1 (5 bases). The ends were cut back, 0 bases at V and 6 bases at J, with 11 bases in the middle. CDR3 size: 14 residues. Germline CDR1 and CDR2: LGHNA and YNFKEQ. In nucleotides, the CDR3 is TGTGCCAGCAGCCAAGATCGCGGGGACCATGGCTACACCTTC. Its protein product is CASSQDRGDHGYTF.

This clonotype was picked up many times. The V and J genes are TRBV29-1 and TRBJ2-7; no reliable D call. Germline V gives CDR1 SQVTM, CDR2 ANQGSEA. The CDR3 spans 10 residues. Trimming removed 5 bases from V and 4 bases from J, with 6 bases in between. The CDR3 DNA reads TGCAGCGTTAGAGGATACGAGCAGTACTTC. Translated, it gives CSVRGYEQYF.